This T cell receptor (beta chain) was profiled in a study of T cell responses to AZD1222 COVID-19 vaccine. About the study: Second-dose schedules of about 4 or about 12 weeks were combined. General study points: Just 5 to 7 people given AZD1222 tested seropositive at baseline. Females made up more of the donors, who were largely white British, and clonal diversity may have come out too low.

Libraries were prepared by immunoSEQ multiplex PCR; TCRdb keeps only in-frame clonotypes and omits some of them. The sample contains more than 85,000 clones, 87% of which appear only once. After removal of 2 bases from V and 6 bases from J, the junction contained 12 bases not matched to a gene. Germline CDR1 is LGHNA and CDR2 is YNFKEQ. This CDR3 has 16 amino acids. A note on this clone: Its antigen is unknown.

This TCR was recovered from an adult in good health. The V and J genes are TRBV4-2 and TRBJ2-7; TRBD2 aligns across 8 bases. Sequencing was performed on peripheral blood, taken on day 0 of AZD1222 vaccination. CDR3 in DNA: TGTGCCAGCAGCCAAAATCTCGCCGGGACTAGAGGCGAGCAGTACTTC. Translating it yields CASSQNLAGTRGEQYF.